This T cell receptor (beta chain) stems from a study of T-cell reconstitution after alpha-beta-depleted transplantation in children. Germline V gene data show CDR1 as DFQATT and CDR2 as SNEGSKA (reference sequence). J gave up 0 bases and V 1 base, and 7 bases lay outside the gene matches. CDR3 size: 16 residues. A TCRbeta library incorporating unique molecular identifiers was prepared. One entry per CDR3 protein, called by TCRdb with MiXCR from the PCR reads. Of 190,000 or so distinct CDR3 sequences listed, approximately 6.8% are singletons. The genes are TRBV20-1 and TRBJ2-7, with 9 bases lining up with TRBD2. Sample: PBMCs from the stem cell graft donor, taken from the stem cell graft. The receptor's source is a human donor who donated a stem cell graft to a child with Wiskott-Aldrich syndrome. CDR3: CSARVIAGASSYEQYF. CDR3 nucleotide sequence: TGCAGTGCTAGAGTTATAGCGGGGGCCTCCTCCTACGAGCAGTACTTC.